This T cell receptor (beta chain) was sequenced during a study of CD8 T cells in Susac syndrome. RNA, at about 0.45 to 1 ug, was reverse transcribed with random hexamers. One entry per CDR3 protein, called by TCRdb with MiXCR from the immunoSEQ multiplex PCR reads. Of 250,000 to 300,000 distinct CDR3 sequences in the sample, 89% were seen once. CDR3 length: 14 residues. V was clipped by 4 bases and J by 8 bases, with 17 bases between them. The J gene is TRBJ1-2, the V gene TRBV12-3 or TRBV12-4; D uncertain. Input material: CD8+ T cells from PBMCs. This receptor was taken from a human donor with multiple sclerosis. The CDR3 loop is CASSSGLQVHGYTF. The CDR3 DNA sequence: TGTGCCAGCAGTTCAGGCCTGCAAGTGCACGGCTACACCTTC.